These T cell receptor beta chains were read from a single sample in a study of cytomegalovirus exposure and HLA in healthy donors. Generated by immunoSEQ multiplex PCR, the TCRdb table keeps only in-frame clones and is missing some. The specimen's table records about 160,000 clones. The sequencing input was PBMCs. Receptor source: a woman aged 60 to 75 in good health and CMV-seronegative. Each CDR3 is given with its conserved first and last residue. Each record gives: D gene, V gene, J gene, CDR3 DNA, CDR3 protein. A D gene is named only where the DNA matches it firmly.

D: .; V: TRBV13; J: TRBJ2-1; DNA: TGTGCCAGCAGCCCACACCAGGGAAACGAGCAGTTCTTC; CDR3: CASSPHQGNEQFF
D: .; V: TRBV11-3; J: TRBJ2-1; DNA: TGTGCCAGCAGCTTTATTACTGGTGAGCAGTTCTTC; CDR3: CASSFITGEQFF
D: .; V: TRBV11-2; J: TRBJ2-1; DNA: TGTGCCAGCAGCTTAGCGGGTATTTCCTACAATGAGCAGTTCTTC; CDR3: CASSLAGISYNEQFF
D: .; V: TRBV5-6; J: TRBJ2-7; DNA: TGTGCCAGCAGCTTGACAAGTCACGAGCAGTACTTC; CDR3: CASSLTSHEQYF
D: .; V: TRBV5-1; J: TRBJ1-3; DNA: TGCGCCAGCAGCTCCTCTTCAGGGGCTGGCACCATATATTTT; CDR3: CASSSSSGAGTIYF
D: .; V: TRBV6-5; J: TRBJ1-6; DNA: TGTGCCAGCAGTATTTCAGGGGATTCACCCCTCCACTTT; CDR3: CASSISGDSPLHF
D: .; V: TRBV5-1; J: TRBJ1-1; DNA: TGCGCCAGCAGCTTGGACAGGGTCACTGAAGCTTTCTTT; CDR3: CASSLDRVTEAFF
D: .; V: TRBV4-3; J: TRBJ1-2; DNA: TGCGCCAGCAGCCAAGCAGTAGAGGCCTACCCTCTCTATGGCTACACCTTC; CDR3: CASSQAVEAYPLYGYTF
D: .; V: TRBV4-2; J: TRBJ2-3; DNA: TGTGCCAGCAGCCAAAAGATAGGCACAGATACGCAGTATTTT; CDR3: CASSQKIGTDTQYF
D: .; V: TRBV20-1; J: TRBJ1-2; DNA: TGCAGTGCTAGGTGGGGGGATGGCTACACCTTC; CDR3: CSARWGDGYTF
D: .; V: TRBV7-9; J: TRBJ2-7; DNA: TGTGCCAGCAGCTTATATGCCCAGGAAAACTACGAGCAGTACTTC; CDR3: CASSLYAQENYEQYF
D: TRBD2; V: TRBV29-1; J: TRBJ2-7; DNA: TGCAGCGCCAAACTAGCGGGACTTTACGAGCAGTACTTC; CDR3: CSAKLAGLYEQYF
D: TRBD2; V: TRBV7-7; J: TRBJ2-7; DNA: TGTGCCAGCAGCTTATCCATGGGACTAGCCTACGAGCAGTACTTC; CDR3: CASSLSMGLAYEQYF
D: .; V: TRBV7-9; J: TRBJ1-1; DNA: TGTGCCAGCAGCTCGGACATTCCCCTTGGGATGGACACTGAAGCTTTCTTT; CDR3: CASSSDIPLGMDTEAFF
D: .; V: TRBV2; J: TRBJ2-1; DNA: TGTGCCAGCAGTAACTTGGGGACACAAATCGATGAGCAGTTCTTC; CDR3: CASSNLGTQIDEQFF
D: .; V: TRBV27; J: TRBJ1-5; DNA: TGTGCCAACTTGGAGTGTGAGCCCCAGCATTTT; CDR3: CANLECEPQHF
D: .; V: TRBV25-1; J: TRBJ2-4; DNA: TGTGCCAGCAGTGAATCCGGGGTTCGGCGAGGTCAGTACTTC; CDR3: CASSESGVRRGQYF
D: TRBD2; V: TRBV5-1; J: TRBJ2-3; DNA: TGCGCCAGCAGCTTGGATTCCAGGACTAGCGGGGCAGATACGCAGTATTTT; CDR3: CASSLDSRTSGADTQYF
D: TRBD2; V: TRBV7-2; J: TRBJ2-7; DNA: TGTGCCAGCACCCCCGGGACTAGCCTTTCCTACGAGCAGTACTTC; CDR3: CASTPGTSLSYEQYF
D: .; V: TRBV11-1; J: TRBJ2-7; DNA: TGTGCCAGCCTTCAAGTTCCCGGCGAGCAGTACTTC; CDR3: CASLQVPGEQYF
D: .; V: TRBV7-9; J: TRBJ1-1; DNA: TGTGCCAGCAGCTTAGGACAGGTCCTAGAAGCTTTCTTT; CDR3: CASSLGQVLEAFF
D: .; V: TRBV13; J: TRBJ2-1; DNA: TGTGCCAGTATGAATTCTAGTGACAATGAGCAGTTCTTC; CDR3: CASMNSSDNEQFF
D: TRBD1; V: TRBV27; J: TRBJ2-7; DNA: TGTGCCAGCAGTTCCTTCTACGCAGGGGGCGATGAAAACGAGCAGTACTTC; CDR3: CASSSFYAGGDENEQYF
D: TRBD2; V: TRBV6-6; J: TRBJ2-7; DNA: TGTGCCAGCAGCTCAAGCGGGGGGCGTTCCTACGAGCAGTACTTC; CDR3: CASSSSGGRSYEQYF
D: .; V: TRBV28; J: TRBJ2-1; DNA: TGTGCCAGCAGCGTAGTGTACAATGAGCAGTTCTTC; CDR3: CASSVVYNEQFF
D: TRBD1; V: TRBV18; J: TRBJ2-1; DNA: TGTGCCAGCTCACCCCCCGACAGGGTGGTGGCCAATGAGCAGTTCTTC; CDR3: CASSPPDRVVANEQFF